This T cell receptor (beta chain) was recovered during a study of blood T cell repertoires in COVID-19. In the study overall: The study drew acute and convalescent COVID-19 samples from the United States, Italy and Spain. T cells, B-cell-depleted T cells, or PBMCs provided the cDNA or gDNA that served as material.

The V gene end was trimmed by 3 bases and the J gene end by 6 bases; junction bases not matched to a gene: 4. The CDR3 is made up of 12 amino acids. CDR1 SQVTM and CDR2 ANQGSEA come from the germline V gene. Patients in Seattle were enrolled during active infection, then followed longitudinally. The authors' processing: Reference gene primer amplification yielded estimated nucleated cell counts. Repertoires were generated with immunoSEQ multiplex PCR, while TCRdb's copy carries only in-frame clones and drops some. The DNA gave D and trimming, while V, J and clone size come from that table. Of 200,000 or so clones in the sample, around four fifths were seen once.

The sequencing input was peripheral blood. The TCR sequence derives from a man aged 55 to 70 with COVID-19, enrolled during active disease. The V gene is TRBV29-1, the J gene TRBJ1-2; 7 nucleotides line up with TRBD1. The CDR3 nucleotides read TGCAGCGTTGAGAGGGGGCTAGATGGCTACACCTTC. As protein: CSVERGLDGYTF.